Listed below are T cell receptor beta chains from one sample, sequenced in a study of blood T cell repertoires in COVID-19. The assay was immunoSEQ multiplex PCR, and TCRdb's table has in-frame clones only and misses some. Among over 45,000 clones listed, 89% were seen once. Sequenced sample: peripheral blood. These receptors were taken from an older woman with COVID-19, enrolled during active disease. CDR3s include the opening cysteine and the closing phenylalanine or tryptophan. The D gene is left open where the match is weak. Size values are once, few and many counts, or a class for expanded clones, and some rows have none.

CDR3 DNA: TGTGCCAGCAGCTTATTTAGCGGGGGGGGTCTCTACAATGAGCAGTTCTTC
CDR3 protein: CASSLFSGGGLYNEQFF
D gene: TRBD2
V gene: TRBV7-7
clone size: .
J gene: TRBJ2-1

CDR3 DNA: TGTGCCAGCAGTTATGGGGGGTTAAGCACAGATACGCAGTATTTT
CDR3 protein: CASSYGGLSTDTQYF
D gene: .
V gene: TRBV6-5
clone size: once
J gene: TRBJ2-3

CDR3 DNA: TGTGCCAGCAAATTAAAGGACAGTACTTACACCGGGGAGCTGTTTTTT
CDR3 protein: CASKLKDSTYTGELFF
D gene: .
V gene: TRBV27
clone size: few
J gene: TRBJ2-2

CDR3 DNA: TGTGCCTGGAGCCCCTCACCGGGACAGACGACTTTCTCCTATAATTCACCCCTCCACTTT
CDR3 protein: CAWSPSPGQTTFSYNSPLHF
D gene: TRBD1
V gene: TRBV30
clone size: .
J gene: TRBJ1-6

CDR3 DNA: TGTGCCAGCAGTTTTTCAGATTATAATTCACCCCTCCACTTT
CDR3 protein: CASSFSDYNSPLHF
D gene: .
V gene: TRBV27
clone size: .
J gene: TRBJ1-6

CDR3 DNA: TGTGCCAGCAGTGATACGGGGTTGAATGAGCAGTTCTTC
CDR3 protein: CASSDTGLNEQFF
D gene: .
V gene: TRBV2
clone size: .
J gene: TRBJ2-1

CDR3 DNA: TGTGCCAGCCGGAAGTCGGGGGGGAATCAGCCCCAGCATTTT
CDR3 protein: CASRKSGGNQPQHF
D gene: .
V gene: TRBV28
clone size: .
J gene: TRBJ1-5

CDR3 DNA: TGTGCCAGCAGTCCTGACAGGGGGCTTGGCACTGAAGCTTTCTTT
CDR3 protein: CASSPDRGLGTEAFF
D gene: TRBD1
V gene: TRBV27
clone size: .
J gene: TRBJ1-1

CDR3 DNA: TGTGCCTGGAGTGCCGGTGGGCGGAGGGGCTACACCTTC
CDR3 protein: CAWSAGGRRGYTF
D gene: .
V gene: TRBV30
clone size: .
J gene: TRBJ1-2

CDR3 DNA: TGCAGCGGGAACGGGGGAGGGAGCTCCTACAATGAGCAGTTCTTC
CDR3 protein: CSGNGGGSSYNEQFF
D gene: TRBD2
V gene: TRBV29-1
clone size: .
J gene: TRBJ2-1

CDR3 DNA: TGTGCCAGCCAGGGGCTCCCATACAATGAGCAGTTCTTC
CDR3 protein: CASQGLPYNEQFF
D gene: .
V gene: TRBV7-2
clone size: .
J gene: TRBJ2-1

CDR3 DNA: TGTGCCTGGAGCGTCAGGGGGCGGCTTTACGAGCAGTACTTC
CDR3 protein: CAWSVRGRLYEQYF
D gene: TRBD1
V gene: TRBV30
clone size: .
J gene: TRBJ2-7

CDR3 DNA: TGTGCCAGCAGTCTCCGCGAAACAGGGATGCACACAGATACGCAGTATTTT
CDR3 protein: CASSLRETGMHTDTQYF
D gene: .
V gene: TRBV28
clone size: .
J gene: TRBJ2-3

CDR3 DNA: TGTGCCAGTAGTTCCCGGACAGCTGGGAACACTGAAGCTTTCTTT
CDR3 protein: CASSSRTAGNTEAFF
D gene: .
V gene: TRBV19
clone size: .
J gene: TRBJ1-1

CDR3 DNA: TGTGCCAGCAGCCCCCCAGGGTCCTCCCTTTACAATGAGCAGTTCTTC
CDR3 protein: CASSPPGSSLYNEQFF
D gene: .
V gene: TRBV9
clone size: .
J gene: TRBJ2-1

CDR3 DNA: TGTGCCTGGGGCCACACATACGAGCAGTACTTC
CDR3 protein: CAWGHTYEQYF
D gene: .
V gene: TRBV30
clone size: .
J gene: TRBJ2-7

CDR3 DNA: TGTGCCAGCAGCCCGAAACAGGGTAGTGGTTTCAATGAGCAGTTCTTC
CDR3 protein: CASSPKQGSGFNEQFF
D gene: .
V gene: TRBV14
clone size: .
J gene: TRBJ2-1

CDR3 DNA: TGTGCCAGCAGTCCCACAGGGACTACTTCTAACTATGGCTACACCTTC
CDR3 protein: CASSPTGTTSNYGYTF
D gene: .
V gene: TRBV28
clone size: .
J gene: TRBJ1-2

CDR3 DNA: TGCAGCGTTGCGGGACACGTGAACACTGAAGCTTTCTTT
CDR3 protein: CSVAGHVNTEAFF
D gene: .
V gene: TRBV29-1
clone size: .
J gene: TRBJ1-1

CDR3 DNA: TGTGCCAGCAGCTTAGGGGCAAGTCAAGAGACCCAGTACTTC
CDR3 protein: CASSLGASQETQYF
D gene: .
V gene: TRBV13
clone size: .
J gene: TRBJ2-5

CDR3 DNA: TGTGCCAGCAGTTACGCCCGGTTTGGAAACACCATATATTTT
CDR3 protein: CASSYARFGNTIYF
D gene: .
V gene: TRBV27
clone size: few
J gene: TRBJ1-3

CDR3 DNA: TGTGCCAGCATGGATTCGGGAGGAAGCTCCTACAATGAGCAGTTCTTC
CDR3 protein: CASMDSGGSSYNEQFF
D gene: TRBD2
V gene: TRBV7-9
clone size: .
J gene: TRBJ2-1

CDR3 DNA: TGTGCCAGCAGTTTAATGGGAGCGGGGCACAATGAGCAGTTCTTC
CDR3 protein: CASSLMGAGHNEQFF
D gene: TRBD2
V gene: TRBV28
clone size: .
J gene: TRBJ2-1

CDR3 DNA: TGCAGCGTTGAAGATCCGACCCGGGGCGAGCAGTACTTC
CDR3 protein: CSVEDPTRGEQYF
D gene: .
V gene: TRBV29-1
clone size: .
J gene: TRBJ2-7

CDR3 DNA: TGTGCCAGCAGGCAAATACGGGGTGGCACTGAAGCTTTCTTT
CDR3 protein: CASRQIRGGTEAFF
D gene: .
V gene: TRBV27
clone size: .
J gene: TRBJ1-1